This T cell receptor beta chain came from a study of shared clonotypes between healthy human individuals. Study-level information: Those who served as donors were a couple of women and three men between the ages of 18 and 49.

Note on this clone: Its antigen is not identified. The same CDR3 can be traced to other DNA sequences in this sample.

CDR1 and CDR2 from the germline V gene are MDHEN and SYDVKM. The trim removed 1 base at V and 3 bases at J, leaving 3 bases unmatched. The CDR3 sequence is 15 residues long. Naive CD8 cells were CD45RO-negative, positively selected for CCR7, excluding terminally differentiated effector memory CD45RA+ cells. The assay was immunoSEQ multiplex PCR, and TCRdb's table has in-frame clones only and misses some. The table includes around 2,000,000 clones, about 93% detected once. Study-wide results and limits: Non-shared clonotypes displayed generation probabilities falling below those of clonotypes present in all four donors.

The specimen sequenced was naive CD8+ T cells from PBMCs. The chain links TRBV28 to TRBJ2-3; 8 bases map to TRBD2. This clonotype was sampled from a man between 18 and 29 years old in good health. Some clones in this sample may be carry-over from other donors' samples. In DNA, the CDR3 is TGTGCCAGCAGTTTATTGGGCGGGAGGACAGATACGCAGTATTTT. This gives the protein CASSLLGGRTDTQYF.